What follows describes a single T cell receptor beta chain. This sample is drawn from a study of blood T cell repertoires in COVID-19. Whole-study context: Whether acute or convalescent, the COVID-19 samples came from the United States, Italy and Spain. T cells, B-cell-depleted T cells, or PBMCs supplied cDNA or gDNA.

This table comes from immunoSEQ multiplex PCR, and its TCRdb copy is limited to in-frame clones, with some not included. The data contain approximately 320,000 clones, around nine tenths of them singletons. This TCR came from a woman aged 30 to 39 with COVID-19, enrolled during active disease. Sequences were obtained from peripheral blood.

The CDR3 spells CASSDNSYEQYF. CDR3 nucleotide sequence: TGCGCCAGCAGTGATAACTCCTACGAGCAGTACTTC. The chain uses TRBV10-1 and TRBJ2-7; D is unclear. The CDR3 loop spans 12 amino acids. Trimming left V 3 bases short and J 0 bases short, with 3 bases between. From germline, CDR1 is WNHNN and CDR2 SYGVQD (reference sequence).